The sequence of this TCR beta chain was determined in a study of read filtering for tumor transcriptome and immune sequencing. Study-level findings and limits: Correlation between methods rose after single-read clonotypes were removed. Roughly 82% of IR-seq clonotypes had a single read, yet these held 3.5% to 4.5% of reads.

Molecular barcoded adaptors covering alpha/delta and beta/gamma chains were used on roughly 400 ng RNA. Each CDR3 protein gets one entry after TCRdb re-called the reads with MiXCR. The sample holds 39,000 or so distinct CDR3 sequences; around an eighth are singletons and the top ten take 6.5% to 8.5%. The CDR3 contains 16 residues. Germline CDR1 and CDR2: LGHNA and YNFKEQ. V was shortened by 4 bases and J by 0 bases, with 13 bases between the two germline ends. This clonotype was counted ten times or more. Antigen: not known. Sequencing used a population of CD138-negative cells sorted from bone marrow. This clonotype was sampled from a donor aged 40 or older with multiple myeloma. This chain links TRBV4-2 with TRBJ2-4, with no clear D. In nucleotides, the CDR3 is TGTGCCAGCAGCCCGGCCTGGGAAATAGCCAAAAACATTCAGTACTTC. Protein sequence: CASSPAWEIAKNIQYF.